This TCR beta chain emerged from a study of B cell selection in AIRE deficiency. Sequencing was performed with immunoSEQ multiplex PCR; in TCRdb, only in-frame clones are kept and a portion is missing. The sample lists approximately 26,000 clones; over 80% were seen once. In germline, CDR1 is SGHDT, CDR2 YYEEEE. V gave up 3 bases and J gave up 4 bases, with 13 bases separating them. The CDR3 sequence is 14 residues long. This clone was counted a single time. What it binds is unknown. Sorted regulatory T cells were CD4-positive, CD25-high and CD127-low or negative. The study's findings and limits: CDR3s were shorter in shared Treg sequences, reflecting few non-templated nucleotide insertions.

This TCR was recovered from a human donor in good health. The sequenced material came from CD4+CD25+ Tregs sorted from PBMCs. The chain has TRBV5-6 and TRBJ1-2; D perhaps matches TRBD1 (5 bases). The CDR3 DNA reads as TGTGCCAGCAGCTCCATCGGGGGAGGCTATGGCTACACCTTC. It codes for CASSSIGGGYGYTF.